This T cell receptor beta chain comes out of a study of human T cells and chemical hapten exposure. The wider study: Per-sample TCR yields varied mainly from small pooled library volume differences. The study, taken as a whole, reports: Counts of expanded TCRs (at PT1) showed a positive correlation with patch test score. The immune response of these alopecia patients might not match healthy individuals'.

This clonotype has only a few counts. Antigen specificity is unknown. CDR3 length: 14 amino acids. Germline-derived CDR1 and CDR2 are DFQATT and SNEGSKA (reference sequence). V lost 6 bases, J lost 6 bases, and 20 bases lay in between. The time point was: patch test 1, 2 weeks after DPC sensitization. Treatment reported: therapeutic diphenylcyclopropenone sensitization with weekly scalp DPC. People who gave samples had alopecia, were 18 to 70 years old, and were suitable for DPC. A single record per CDR3 protein comes from TCRdb applying MiXCR to the RACE reads. This sample has 300,000 to 400,000 distinct CDR3 sequences; 5.5% to 8% occur once, and the top ten carry 8.4%.

This TCR came from a woman under 30 with alopecia areata. Some clones in this sample may be carry-over from other donors' samples. The input for sequencing was whole blood, taken in connection with sensitization to the hapten diphenylcyclopropenone (DPC). This chain connects TRBV20-1 to TRBJ1-2; a possible D gene is TRBD1 (5 bases). The CDR3 protein is CSARSRAVGDGYTF. In DNA, the CDR3 is TGCAGTGCCCGATCCAGGGCCGTTGGTGATGGCTACACCTTC.